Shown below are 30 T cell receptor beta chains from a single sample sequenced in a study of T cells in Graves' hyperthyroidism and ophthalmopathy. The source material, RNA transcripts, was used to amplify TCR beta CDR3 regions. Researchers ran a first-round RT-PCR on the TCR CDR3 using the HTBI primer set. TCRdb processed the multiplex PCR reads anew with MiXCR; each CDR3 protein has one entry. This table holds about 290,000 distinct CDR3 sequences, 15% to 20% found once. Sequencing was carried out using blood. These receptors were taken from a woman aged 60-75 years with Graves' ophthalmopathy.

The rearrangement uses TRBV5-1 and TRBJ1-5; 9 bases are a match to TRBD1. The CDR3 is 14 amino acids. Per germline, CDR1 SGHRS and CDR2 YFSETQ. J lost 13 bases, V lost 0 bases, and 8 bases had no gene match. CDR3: CASSLGRAGTGQHF. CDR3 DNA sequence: TGCGCCAGCAGCTTGGGGCGTGCCGGGACAGGGCAGCATTTT.

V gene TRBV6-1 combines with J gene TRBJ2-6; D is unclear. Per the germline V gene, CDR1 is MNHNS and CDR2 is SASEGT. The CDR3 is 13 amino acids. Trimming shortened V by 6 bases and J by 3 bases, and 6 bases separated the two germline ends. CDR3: CASSPVGANVLTF. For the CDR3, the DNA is TGTGCCAGCAGCCCTGTTGGGGCCAACGTCCTGACTTTC.

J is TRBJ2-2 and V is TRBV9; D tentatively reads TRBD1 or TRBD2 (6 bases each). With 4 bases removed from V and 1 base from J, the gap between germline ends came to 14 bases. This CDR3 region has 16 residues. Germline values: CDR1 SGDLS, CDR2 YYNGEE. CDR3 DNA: TGTGCCAGCAGCCCCCTGGGGGGCTGGAACACCGGGGAGCTGTTTTTT. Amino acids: CASSPLGGWNTGELFF.

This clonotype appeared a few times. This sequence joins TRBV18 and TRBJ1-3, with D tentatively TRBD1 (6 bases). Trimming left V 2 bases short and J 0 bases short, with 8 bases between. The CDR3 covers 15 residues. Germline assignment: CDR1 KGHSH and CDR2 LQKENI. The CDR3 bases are TGTGCCAGCTCACCAGGACAGCACTCTGGAAACACCATATATTTT. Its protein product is CASSPGQHSGNTIYF.

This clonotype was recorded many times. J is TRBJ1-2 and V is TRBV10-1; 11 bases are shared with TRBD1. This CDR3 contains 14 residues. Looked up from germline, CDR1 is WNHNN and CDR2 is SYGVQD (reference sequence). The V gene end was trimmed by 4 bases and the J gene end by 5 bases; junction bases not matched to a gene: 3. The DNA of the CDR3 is TGCGCCAGCAGTGCTGGGACAGGGGGGTATGGCTACACCTTC. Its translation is CASSAGTGGYGYTF.

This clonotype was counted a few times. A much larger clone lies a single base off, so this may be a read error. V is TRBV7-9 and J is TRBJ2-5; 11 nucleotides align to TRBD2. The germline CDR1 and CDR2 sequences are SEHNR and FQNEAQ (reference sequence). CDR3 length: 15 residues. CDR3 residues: CASSFSSGGQETRYF. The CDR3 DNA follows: TGTGCCAGCAGCTTCTCTAGCGGGGGGCAAGAGACCCGGTACTTC.

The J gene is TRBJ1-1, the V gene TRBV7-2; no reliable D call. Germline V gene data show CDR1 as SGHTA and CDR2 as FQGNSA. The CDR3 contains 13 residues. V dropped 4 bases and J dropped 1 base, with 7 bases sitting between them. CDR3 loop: CASSSWTNTEAFF. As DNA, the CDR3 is TGTGCCAGCAGCTCTTGGACGAACACTGAAGCTTTCTTT.

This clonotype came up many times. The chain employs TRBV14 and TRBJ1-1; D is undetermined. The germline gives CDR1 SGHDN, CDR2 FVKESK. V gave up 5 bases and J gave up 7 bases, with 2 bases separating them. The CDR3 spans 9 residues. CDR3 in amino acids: CASSDEAFF. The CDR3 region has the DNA TGTGCCAGCAGCGATGAAGCTTTCTTT.

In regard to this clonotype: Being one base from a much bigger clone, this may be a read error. CDR3 in amino acids: CASNFAWGSEQYF. CDR3 DNA sequence: TGCGCCAGCAACTTTGCGTGGGGATCCGAGCAGTACTTC. This chain uses TRBV5-1 with TRBJ2-7; D gene unclear. Trimming stripped 6 bases from V and 6 bases from J, with 16 bases between. The germline V gene has CDR1 SGHRS and CDR2 YFSETQ. The CDR3 has 13 residues.

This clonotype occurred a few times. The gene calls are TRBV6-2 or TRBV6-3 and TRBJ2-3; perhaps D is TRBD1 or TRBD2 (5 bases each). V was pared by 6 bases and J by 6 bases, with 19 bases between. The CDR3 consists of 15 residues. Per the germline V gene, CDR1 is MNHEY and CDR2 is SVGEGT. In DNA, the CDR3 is TGTGCCAGCAGGGAACCCGGGGCAGCTGGCGATACGCAGTATTTT. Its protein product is CASREPGAAGDTQYF.

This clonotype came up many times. The CDR3 nucleotides are TGTGCCAGCAGTTTCAGGACGGGACGCCAGCCCCAGCATTTT. Protein product: CASSFRTGRQPQHF. V is TRBV28 and J is TRBJ1-5, with D possibly matching TRBD1 (5 bases). This CDR3 spans 14 amino acids. Germline loops: CDR1 MDHEN, CDR2 SYDVKM. V lost 3 bases and J 7 bases, leaving 13 bases between the germline ends. Looking up the rest from reference TRBV28 and TRBJ1-5 gives the full variable domain: DVKVTQSSRYLVKRTGEKVFLECVQDMDHENMFWYRQDPGLGLRLIYFSYDVKMKEKGDIPEGYSVSREKKERFSLILESASTNQTSMYLCASSFRTGRQPQHFGDGTRLSIL.

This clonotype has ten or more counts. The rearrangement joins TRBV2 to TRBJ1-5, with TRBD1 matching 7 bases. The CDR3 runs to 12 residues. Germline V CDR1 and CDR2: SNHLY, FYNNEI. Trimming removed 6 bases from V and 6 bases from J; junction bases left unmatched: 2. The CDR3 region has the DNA TGTGCCAGCAGCGGGACAGCTCAGCCCCAGCATTTT. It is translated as CASSGTAQPQHF.

The CDR3 nucleotides are TGTGCCAGCATGGAACAGGGGTGGGAAAAACTGTTTTTT. This gives the protein CASMEQGWEKLFF. The rearrangement uses TRBV7-9 and TRBJ1-4; 7 bases match TRBD1. The CDR3 runs to 13 residues. The trim removed 7 bases at V and 8 bases at J, leaving 7 bases unmatched. Germline V gene lookup returns CDR1 SEHNR and CDR2 FQNEAQ (reference sequence). Drawing the rest from reference TRBV7-9 and TRBJ1-4, the complete variable domain is DTGVSQNPRHKITKRGQNVTFRCDPISEHNRLYWYRQTLGQGPEFLTYFQNEAQLEKSRLLSDRFSAERPKGSFSTLEIQRTEQGDSAMYLCASMEQGWEKLFFGSGTQLSVL.

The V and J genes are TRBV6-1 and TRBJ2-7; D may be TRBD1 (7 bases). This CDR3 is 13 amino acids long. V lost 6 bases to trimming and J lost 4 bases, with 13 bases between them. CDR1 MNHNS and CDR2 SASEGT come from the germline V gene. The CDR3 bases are TGTGCCAGCAGGGAGACAGGGAGGTACGAGCAGTACTTC. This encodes CASRETGRYEQYF.

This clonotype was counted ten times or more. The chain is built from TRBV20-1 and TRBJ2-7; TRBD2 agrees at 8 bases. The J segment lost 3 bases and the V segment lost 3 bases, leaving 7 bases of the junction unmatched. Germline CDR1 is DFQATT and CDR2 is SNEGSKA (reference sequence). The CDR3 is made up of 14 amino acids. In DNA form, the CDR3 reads TGCAGTGCTAGCGGGGGGGCCGTCGGCTACGAGCAGTACTTC. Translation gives CSASGGAVGYEQYF.

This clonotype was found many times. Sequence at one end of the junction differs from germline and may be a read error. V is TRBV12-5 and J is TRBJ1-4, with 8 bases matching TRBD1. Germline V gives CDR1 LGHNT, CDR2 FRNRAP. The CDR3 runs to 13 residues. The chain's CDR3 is CASDLGQVEKLFF. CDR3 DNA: TGTGCTAGTGATTTGGGACAGGTTGAAAAACTGTTTTTT.

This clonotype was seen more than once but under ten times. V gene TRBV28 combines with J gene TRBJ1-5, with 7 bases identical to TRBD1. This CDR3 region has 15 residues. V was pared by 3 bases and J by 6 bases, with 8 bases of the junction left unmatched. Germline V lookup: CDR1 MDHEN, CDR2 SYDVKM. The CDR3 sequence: CASSLYRGLAQPQHF. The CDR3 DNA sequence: TGTGCCAGCAGTTTGTATAGGGGGCTTGCTCAGCCCCAGCATTTT. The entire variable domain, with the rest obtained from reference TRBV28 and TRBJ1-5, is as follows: DVKVTQSSRYLVKRTGEKVFLECVQDMDHENMFWYRQDPGLGLRLIYFSYDVKMKEKGDIPEGYSVSREKKERFSLILESASTNQTSMYLCASSLYRGLAQPQHFGDGTRLSIL.

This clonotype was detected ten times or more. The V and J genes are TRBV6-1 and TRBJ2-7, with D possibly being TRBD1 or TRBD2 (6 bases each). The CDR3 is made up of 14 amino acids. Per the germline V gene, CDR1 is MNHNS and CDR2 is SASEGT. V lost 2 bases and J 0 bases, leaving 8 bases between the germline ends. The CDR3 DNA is TGTGCCAGCAGTGAACGGGGGCTCTCCTACGAGCAGTACTTC. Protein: CASSERGLSYEQYF.

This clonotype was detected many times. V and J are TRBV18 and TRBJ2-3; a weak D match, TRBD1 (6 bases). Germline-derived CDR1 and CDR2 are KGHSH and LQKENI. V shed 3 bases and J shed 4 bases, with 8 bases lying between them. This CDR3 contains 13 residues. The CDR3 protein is CASSPGTSDTQYF. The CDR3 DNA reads TGTGCCAGCTCACCCGGGACATCAGATACGCAGTATTTT.

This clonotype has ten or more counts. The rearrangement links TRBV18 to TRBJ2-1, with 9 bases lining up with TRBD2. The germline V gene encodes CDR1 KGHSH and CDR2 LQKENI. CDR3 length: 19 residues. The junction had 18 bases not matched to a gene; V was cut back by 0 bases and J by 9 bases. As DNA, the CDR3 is TGTGCCAGCTCACCACCGGGACTAGCCATATCCCGCGGCGGTGCTGAGCAGTTCTTC. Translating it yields CASSPPGLAISRGGAEQFF. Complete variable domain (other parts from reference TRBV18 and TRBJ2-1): NAGVMQNPRHLVRRRGQEARLRCSPMKGHSHVYWYRQLPEEGLKFMVYLQKENIIDESGMPKERFSAEFPKEGPSILRIQQVVRGDSAAYFCASSPPGLAISRGGAEQFFGPGTRLTVL.

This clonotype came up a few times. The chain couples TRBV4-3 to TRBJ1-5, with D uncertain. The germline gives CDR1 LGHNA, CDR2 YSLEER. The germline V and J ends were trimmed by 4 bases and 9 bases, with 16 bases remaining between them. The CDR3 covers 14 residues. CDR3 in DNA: TGCGCCAGCAGCCCATACGGGGTTGAGGGGCCCCAGCATTTT. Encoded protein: CASSPYGVEGPQHF.

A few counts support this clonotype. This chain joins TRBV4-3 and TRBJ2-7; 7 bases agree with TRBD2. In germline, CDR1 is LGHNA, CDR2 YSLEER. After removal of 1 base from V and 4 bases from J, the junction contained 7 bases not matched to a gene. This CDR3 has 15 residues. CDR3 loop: CASSQATSVGYEQYF. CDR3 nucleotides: TGCGCCAGCAGCCAAGCAACTAGCGTAGGGTACGAGCAGTACTTC.

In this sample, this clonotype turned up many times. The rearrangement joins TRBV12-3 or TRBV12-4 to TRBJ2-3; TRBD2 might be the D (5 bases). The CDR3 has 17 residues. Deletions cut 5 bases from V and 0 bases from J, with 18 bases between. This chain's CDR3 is CASSISRRELSTDTQYF. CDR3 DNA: TGTGCCAGCAGTATAAGCCGACGGGAATTGAGCACAGATACGCAGTATTTT.

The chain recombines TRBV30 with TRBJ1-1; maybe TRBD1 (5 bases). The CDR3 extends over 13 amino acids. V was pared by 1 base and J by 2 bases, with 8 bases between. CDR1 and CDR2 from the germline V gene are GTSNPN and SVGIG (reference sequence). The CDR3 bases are TGTGCCTGGAGTGCAGGGATTAACACTGAAGCTTTCTTT. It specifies CAWSAGINTEAFF.

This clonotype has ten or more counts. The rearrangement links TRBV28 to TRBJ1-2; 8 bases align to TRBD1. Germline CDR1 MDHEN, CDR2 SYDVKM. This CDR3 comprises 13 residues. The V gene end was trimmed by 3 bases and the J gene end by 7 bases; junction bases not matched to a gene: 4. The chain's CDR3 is CASSFRGQGGYTF. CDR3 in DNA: TGTGCCAGCAGTTTCAGGGGGCAGGGTGGCTACACCTTC.

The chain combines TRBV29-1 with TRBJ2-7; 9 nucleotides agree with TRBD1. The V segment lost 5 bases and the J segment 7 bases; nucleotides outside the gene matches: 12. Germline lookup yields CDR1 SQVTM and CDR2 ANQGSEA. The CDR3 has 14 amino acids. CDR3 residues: CSVQQGQGLEEQYF. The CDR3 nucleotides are TGCAGCGTTCAGCAGGGACAGGGACTTGAAGAGCAGTACTTC.

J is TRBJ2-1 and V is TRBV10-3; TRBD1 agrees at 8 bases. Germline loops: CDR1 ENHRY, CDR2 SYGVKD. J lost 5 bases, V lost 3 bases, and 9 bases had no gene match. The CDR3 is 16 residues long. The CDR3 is CAISDYADRGHNEQFF. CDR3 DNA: TGTGCCATCAGTGATTATGCCGACAGGGGCCACAATGAGCAGTTCTTC.

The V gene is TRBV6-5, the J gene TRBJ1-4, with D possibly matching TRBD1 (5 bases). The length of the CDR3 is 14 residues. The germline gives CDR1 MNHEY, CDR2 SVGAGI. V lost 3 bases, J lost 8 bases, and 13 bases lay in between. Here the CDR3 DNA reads TGTGCCAGCAGTTATTCCCAGGGTTTAGAAAAACTGTTTTTT. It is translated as CASSYSQGLEKLFF.

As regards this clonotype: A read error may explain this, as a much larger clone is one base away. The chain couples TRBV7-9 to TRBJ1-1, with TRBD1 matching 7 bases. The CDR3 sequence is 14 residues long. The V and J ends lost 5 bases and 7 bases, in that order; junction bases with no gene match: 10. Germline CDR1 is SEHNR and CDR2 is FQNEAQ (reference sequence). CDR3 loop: CASSDSRRQGEAFF. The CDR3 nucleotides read TGTGCCAGCAGCGATTCCAGGAGACAGGGTGAAGCTTTCTTT. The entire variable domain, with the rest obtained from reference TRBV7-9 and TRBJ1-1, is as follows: DTGVSQNPRHKITKRGQNVTFRCDPISEHNRLYWYRQTLGQGPEFLTYFQNEAQLEKSRLLSDRFSAERPKGSFSTLEIQRTEQGDSAMYLCASSDSRRQGEAFFGQGTRLTVV.

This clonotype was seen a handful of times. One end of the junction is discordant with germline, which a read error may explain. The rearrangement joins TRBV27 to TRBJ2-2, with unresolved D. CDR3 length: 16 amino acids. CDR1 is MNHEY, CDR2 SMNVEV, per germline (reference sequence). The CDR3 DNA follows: TGTGCCGGCAGTTCCTACCAGGCGCCGAACACCGGGGAGCTGTTTTTT. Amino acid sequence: CAGSSYQAPNTGELFF.